A single sample gave rise to the 17 T cell receptor beta chains below, sequenced in a study of cytomegalovirus exposure and HLA in healthy donors. PCR amplification relied on 60 Vbeta primers (plus 13 Jbeta primers). This table comes from immunoSEQ multiplex PCR, and its TCRdb copy is limited to in-frame clones, with some not included. The table lists about 130,000 clones, roughly 70% of them singletons. Sequencing was carried out using PBMCs. The receptors stem from a woman aged 60-70 years in good health and CMV-seropositive.

The J gene is TRBJ1-2, the V gene TRBV11-2, with D uncertain. The CDR3 has 14 amino acids. Germline CDR1 SGHAT, CDR2 FQNNGV. Trimming took 1 base from V and 4 from J, leaving 10 bases between them. CDR3 in amino acids: CASSLGQVSYGYTF. CDR3 DNA sequence: TGTGCCAGCAGCTTAGGACAAGTTAGCTATGGCTACACCTTC. Combining the CDR3 with reference TRBV11-2 and TRBJ1-2 gives the whole variable domain EAGVAQSPRYKIIEKRQSVAFWCNPISGHATLYWYQQILGQGPKLLIQFQNNGVVDDSQLPKDRFSAERLKGVDSTLKIQPAKLEDSAVYLCASSLGQVSYGYTFGSGTRLTVV.

The chain's CDR3 is CASSYRQGVTDTQYF. CDR3 DNA: TGTGCCAGCAGTTACCGACAGGGTGTCACAGATACGCAGTATTTT. The V and J genes are TRBV6-6 and TRBJ2-3; 7 bases fit TRBD1. CDR1 is MNHNY and CDR2 is SVGAGI in the germline V gene (reference sequence). The CDR3 runs 15 residues. The V and J ends lost 2 bases and 2 bases, in that order; junction bases with no gene match: 4.

The chain couples TRBV2 to TRBJ1-3, with a possible D match to TRBD1 (5 bases). Germline assignment: CDR1 SNHLY and CDR2 FYNNEI. V lost 4 bases and J 8 bases, leaving 15 bases between the germline ends. CDR3 length: 14 amino acids. CDR3: CASSVDWGEDTIYF. The CDR3 DNA is TGTGCCAGCAGTGTGGATTGGGGGGAGGACACCATATATTTT.

The chain carries TRBV2 and TRBJ1-1; D perhaps matches TRBD1 (5 bases). Germline values: CDR1 SNHLY, CDR2 FYNNEI. The CDR3 totals 14 residues. The V and J ends lost 6 bases and 5 bases respectively, with 16 bases between them. Here the CDR3 reads CASSALVGRTEAFF. The CDR3 DNA reads TGTGCCAGCAGCGCCCTTGTGGGGCGGACTGAAGCTTTCTTT.

The V gene is TRBV27, the J gene TRBJ1-6, with a weak D call TRBD1 (5 bases). Germline V CDR1 and CDR2: MNHEY, SMNVEV (reference sequence). Trimming pared 2 bases from V and 7 bases from J, leaving 9 bases between. The CDR3 is made up of 14 amino acids. CDR3 protein: CASSLGQWNSPLHF. In nucleotides, the CDR3 is TGTGCCAGCAGTTTAGGACAATGGAATTCACCCCTCCACTTT.

This clone was detected a few times. The rearrangement links TRBV30 to TRBJ1-3; D unresolved. V lost 2 bases, J lost 0 bases, and 5 bases lay in between. Germline loops: CDR1 GTSNPN, CDR2 SVGIG (reference sequence). This CDR3 is built from 13 residues. The CDR3, as DNA: TGTGCCTGGAGTCCCCGCTCTGGAAACACCATATATTTT. It yields the protein CAWSPRSGNTIYF.

V gene TRBV5-4 combines with J gene TRBJ2-1; a possible D gene is TRBD2 (6 bases). Trimming removed 3 bases from V and 5 bases from J, with 15 bases in between. The CDR3 is made up of 15 amino acids. The germline V gene has CDR1 SGHNT and CDR2 YYREEE (reference sequence). The CDR3 region is CASSSPGGDHNEQFF. CDR3 in DNA: TGTGCCAGCAGCTCCCCCGGGGGAGACCACAATGAGCAGTTCTTC.

The CDR3 here is CASSTEPRTGGSGYTF. The CDR3 nucleotides are TGTGCCAGTAGTACTGAACCCCGGACAGGGGGCTCTGGCTACACCTTC. This chain uses TRBV19 with TRBJ1-2; 11 bases align to TRBD1. Germline loops: CDR1 LNHDA, CDR2 SQIVND (reference sequence). This CDR3 spans 16 amino acids. The trim removed 4 bases at V and 7 bases at J, leaving 11 bases unmatched. The variable domain in full, completed from reference TRBV19 and TRBJ1-2, reads DGGITQSPKYLFRKEGQNVTLSCEQNLNHDAMYWYRQDPGQGLRLIYYSQIVNDFQKGDIAEGYSVSREKKESFPLTVTSAQKNPTAFYLCASSTEPRTGGSGYTFGSGTRLTVV.

The CDR3 DNA sequence: TGCGCCAGCAGCTTGACCGGGACAGCGTATGAAAAACTGTTTTTT. It encodes CASSLTGTAYEKLFF. The chain recombines TRBV5-1 with TRBJ1-4; TRBD1 aligns across 7 bases. Trimming removed 1 base from V and 6 bases from J; junction bases left unmatched: 6. The CDR3 loop spans 15 amino acids. The germline gives CDR1 SGHRS, CDR2 YFSETQ.

The chain couples TRBV5-1 to TRBJ2-6; a weak D match, TRBD2 (6 bases). This CDR3 has 18 amino acids. Trimming pared 5 bases from V and 0 bases from J, leaving 18 bases between. From germline, CDR1 is SGHRS and CDR2 YFSETQ. The CDR3 nucleotides read TGCGCCAGCAGATACCCCCGGACGGGAGACTCTGGGGCCAACGTCCTGACTTTC. This gives the protein CASRYPRTGDSGANVLTF.

The chain uses TRBV6-1 and TRBJ1-5; the D is unclear. Germline V gene sequence: CDR1 MNHNS, CDR2 SASEGT. CDR3 size: 13 residues. The V end lost 6 bases, the J end lost 0 bases, and 6 bases lay between the germline ends. DNA of the CDR3: TGTGCCAGCAGCGGGAATAGCAATCAGCCCCAGCATTTT. Translated, it gives CASSGNSNQPQHF.

The rearrangement joins TRBV28 to TRBJ1-5; TRBD1 matches at 12 bases. The trim removed 3 bases at V and 7 bases at J, leaving 4 bases unmatched. Germline V gene sequence: CDR1 MDHEN, CDR2 SYDVKM. CDR3 size: 15 residues. The CDR3 DNA reads TGTGCCAGCAGTTTCCCCGGGACAGGGGGCCAGCCCCAGCATTTT. It is translated as CASSFPGTGGQPQHF. The entire variable domain, with the rest obtained from reference TRBV28 and TRBJ1-5, is as follows: DVKVTQSSRYLVKRTGEKVFLECVQDMDHENMFWYRQDPGLGLRLIYFSYDVKMKEKGDIPEGYSVSREKKERFSLILESASTNQTSMYLCASSFPGTGGQPQHFGDGTRLSIL.

This chain links TRBV29-1 with TRBJ2-2; 7 nucleotides line up with TRBD2. The length of the CDR3 is 15 residues. The J segment lost 0 bases and the V segment lost 2 bases, leaving 3 bases of the junction unmatched. Germline V lookup: CDR1 SQVTM, CDR2 ANQGSEA. Here the CDR3 DNA reads TGCAGCGTTGAACTAGCGGATTCGAACACCGGGGAGCTGTTTTTT. Translation: CSVELADSNTGELFF.

The sample holds a few counts of this clone. The chain recombines TRBV30 with TRBJ2-7, with 7 bases matching TRBD1. Trimming cost V 5 bases and J 2 bases; bases outside gene matches: 0. The CDR3 sequence is 11 residues long. Germline V lookup: CDR1 GTSNPN, CDR2 SVGIG (reference sequence). The CDR3 DNA reads TGTGCCTGGGGGACAGCCTACGAGCAGTACTTC. Encoded protein: CAWGTAYEQYF.

The chain has TRBV2 and TRBJ2-3; D possibly corresponds to TRBD1 (6 bases). V lost 7 bases and J lost 1, with 15 bases in between. The CDR3 totals 15 residues. The germline V gene encodes CDR1 SNHLY and CDR2 FYNNEI. The chain's CDR3 is CASTRTGIRTDTQYF. CDR3 coding DNA: TGTGCCAGCACCCGAACAGGGATTCGCACAGATACGCAGTATTTT.

The genes are TRBV6-4 and TRBJ2-7, with D perhaps TRBD2 (7 bases). The ends were cut back, 4 bases at V and 5 bases at J, with 18 bases in the middle. The CDR3 is 15 residues long. The germline V gene has CDR1 MRHNA and CDR2 SNTAGT. The DNA for the CDR3 is TGTGCCAGCAGTGCCCTGGGGGCGGGAGTCGACGAGCAGTACTTC. Protein: CASSALGAGVDEQYF.

The rearrangement uses TRBV7-9 and TRBJ2-5, with D perhaps TRBD2 (5 bases). This CDR3 contains 13 residues. The V and J ends lost 0 bases and 4 bases respectively, with 6 bases between them. Germline CDR1 is SEHNR and CDR2 is FQNEAQ (reference sequence). This chain's CDR3 is CASSLAGAETQYF. CDR3 nucleotides: TGTGCCAGCAGCTTAGCGGGAGCAGAGACCCAGTACTTC. Filled out from reference TRBV7-9 and TRBJ2-5, the complete variable domain reads DTGVSQNPRHKITKRGQNVTFRCDPISEHNRLYWYRQTLGQGPEFLTYFQNEAQLEKSRLLSDRFSAERPKGSFSTLEIQRTEQGDSAMYLCASSLAGAETQYFGPGTRLLVL.